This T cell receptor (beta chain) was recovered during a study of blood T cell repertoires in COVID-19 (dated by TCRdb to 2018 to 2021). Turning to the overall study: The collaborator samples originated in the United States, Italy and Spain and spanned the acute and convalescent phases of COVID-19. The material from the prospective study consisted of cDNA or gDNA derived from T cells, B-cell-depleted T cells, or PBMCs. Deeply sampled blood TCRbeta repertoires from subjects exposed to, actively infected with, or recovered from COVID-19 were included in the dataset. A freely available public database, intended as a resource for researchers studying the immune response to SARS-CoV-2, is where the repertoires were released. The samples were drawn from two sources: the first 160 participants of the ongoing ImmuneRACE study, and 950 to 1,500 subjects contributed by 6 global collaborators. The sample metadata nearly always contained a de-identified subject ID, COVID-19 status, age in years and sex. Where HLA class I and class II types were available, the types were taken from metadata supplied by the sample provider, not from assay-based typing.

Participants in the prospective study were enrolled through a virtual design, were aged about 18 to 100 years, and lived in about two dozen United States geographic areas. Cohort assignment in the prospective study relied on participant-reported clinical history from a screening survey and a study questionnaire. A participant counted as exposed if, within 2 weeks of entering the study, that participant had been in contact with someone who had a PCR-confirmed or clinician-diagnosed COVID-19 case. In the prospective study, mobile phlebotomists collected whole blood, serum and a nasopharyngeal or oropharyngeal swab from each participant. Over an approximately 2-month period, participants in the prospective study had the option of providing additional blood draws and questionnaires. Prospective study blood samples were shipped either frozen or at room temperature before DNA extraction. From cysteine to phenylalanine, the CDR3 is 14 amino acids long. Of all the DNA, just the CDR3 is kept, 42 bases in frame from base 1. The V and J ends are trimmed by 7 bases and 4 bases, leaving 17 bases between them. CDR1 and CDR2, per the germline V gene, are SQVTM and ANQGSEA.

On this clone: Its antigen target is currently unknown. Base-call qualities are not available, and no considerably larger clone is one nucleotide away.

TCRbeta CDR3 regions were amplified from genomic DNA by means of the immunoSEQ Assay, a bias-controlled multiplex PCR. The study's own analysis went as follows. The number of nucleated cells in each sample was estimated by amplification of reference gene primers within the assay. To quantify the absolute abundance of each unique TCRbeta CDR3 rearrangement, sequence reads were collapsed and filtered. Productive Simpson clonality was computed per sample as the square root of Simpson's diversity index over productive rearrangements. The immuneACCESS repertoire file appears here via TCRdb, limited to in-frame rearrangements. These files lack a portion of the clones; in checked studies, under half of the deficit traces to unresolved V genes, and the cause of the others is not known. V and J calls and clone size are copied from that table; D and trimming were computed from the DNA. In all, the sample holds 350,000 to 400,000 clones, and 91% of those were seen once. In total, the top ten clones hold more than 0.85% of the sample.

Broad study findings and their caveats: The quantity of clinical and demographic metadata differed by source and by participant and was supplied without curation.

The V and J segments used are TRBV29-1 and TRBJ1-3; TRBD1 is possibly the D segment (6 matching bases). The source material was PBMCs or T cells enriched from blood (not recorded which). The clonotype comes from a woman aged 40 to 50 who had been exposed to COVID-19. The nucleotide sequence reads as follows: TGCAGCGCTGTGGGACACTACCGGGGAAACACCATATATTTT. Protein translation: CSAVGHYRGNTIYF.